This passage covers 2 T cell receptor beta chains from one sample sequenced in a study of T cell repertoires in cytomegalovirus infection. Antigens of these TCRs are unknown. Via MiXCR, TCRdb re-called the reads, giving one row per CDR3 protein. The data show fewer than 350,000 distinct CDR3 sequences, just under 30% seen once. Specimen: cultured PBMCs, collected from culture after CMV antigen stimulation. The origin of the receptors is a human donor in good health (CMV status not recorded). Some clones in this sample may be carry-over from other donors' samples.

This clonotype has only one observation. The CDR3 here is CASSPQPGLAGGRGTDTQYF. CDR3 bases: TGTGCCAGCAGCCCCCAGCCGGGACTAGCGGGGGGTCGCGGCACAGATACGCAGTATTTT. This chain joins TRBV7-3 and TRBJ2-3, with TRBD2 matching 15 bases. The CDR3 spans 20 residues. With V trimmed by 5 bases and J by 1 base, 13 bases remained unmatched. Germline values: CDR1 SGHTA, CDR2 FQGTGA.

This clonotype was counted at least ten times. The rearrangement uses TRBV7-2 and TRBJ2-1, with D possibly called TRBD1 or TRBD2 (5 bases each). Germline CDR1 is SGHTA and CDR2 is FQGNSA. The CDR3 is made up of 11 amino acids. Trimming removed 10 bases from V and 4 bases from J, with 8 bases in between. This CDR3 reads CATGTYNEQFF. The CDR3 DNA follows: TGTGCCACGGGGACGTACAATGAGCAGTTCTTC.